Sequencing of this T cell receptor beta chain was carried out in a study of T cells in Graves' hyperthyroidism and ophthalmopathy. Notes on the study in general: Stable hyperthyroidism was told apart from ophthalmopathy by a model built on 13 V-J features.

In regard to this clonotype: Its antigen is still unknown.

RNA transcripts gave rise to amplified TCR beta CDR3 regions. The HTBI primer set drove a first-round RT-PCR of the TCR CDR3. Using its own MiXCR run on the multiplex PCR reads, TCRdb lists one record per CDR3 protein. The data hold 350,000 to 450,000 distinct CDR3 sequences, with about an eighth observed a single time. Losses at the gene ends were 7 bases for V and 2 bases for J; bases not matched to a gene: 5. The CDR3 sequence is 15 residues long. Each person with ophthalmopathy scored at least 3 on the Clinical Activity Score, reached NOSPECS grade 4 or higher, and had been ill under 3 months. From less than 13 ml of fresh peripheral blood, PBMCs were isolated.

Sequencing was performed on blood. V is TRBV12-3 or TRBV12-4 and J is TRBJ2-1, with 10 positions matching TRBD2. This receptor was obtained from a man aged 50-60 years with Graves' ophthalmopathy. In DNA form, the CDR3 reads TGTGCCAGCAACGGAGCGGGAGGGCCCTACAATGAGCAGTTCTTC. Translating it yields CASNGAGGPYNEQFF.